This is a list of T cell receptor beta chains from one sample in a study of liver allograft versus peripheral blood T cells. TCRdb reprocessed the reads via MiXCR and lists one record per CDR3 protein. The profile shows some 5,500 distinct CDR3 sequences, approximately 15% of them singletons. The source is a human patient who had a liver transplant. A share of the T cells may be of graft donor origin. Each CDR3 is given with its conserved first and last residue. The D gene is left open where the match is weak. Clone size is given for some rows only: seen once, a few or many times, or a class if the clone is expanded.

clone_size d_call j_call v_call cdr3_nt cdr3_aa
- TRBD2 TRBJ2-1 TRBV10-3 TGTGCCATCAGAGCTCCGGGACTAGCGGGAGCATCCTACAATGAGCAGTTCTTC CAIRAPGLAGASYNEQFF
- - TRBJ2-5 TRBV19 TGTGCCAGTAGTATAGGGGGGACCCAGTACTTC CASSIGGTQYF
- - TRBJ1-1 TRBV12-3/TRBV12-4 TGTGCCAGCAGTTTATTGGACGTAATGAGGACTGAAGCTTTCTTT CASSLLDVMRTEAFF
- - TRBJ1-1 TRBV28 TGTGCCAGCAGCCCCCTCCGCATGAACACTGAAGCTTTCTTT CASSPLRMNTEAFF
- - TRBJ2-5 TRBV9 TGTGCCAGCAGCGTAGCTGGGCAGCCAGAGACCCAGTACTTC CASSVAGQPETQYF
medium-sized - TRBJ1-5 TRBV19 TGTGCCAGTAGGGACCCCGGTTCTAGCAATCAGCCCCAGCATTTT CASRDPGSSNQPQHF
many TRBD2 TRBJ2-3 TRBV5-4 TGTGCCAGCAGTCTGGGACTAGCGGGTTCGGGGGGTACGCAGTATTTT CASSLGLAGSGGTQYF
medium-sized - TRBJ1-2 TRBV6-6 TGTGCCAGCAGTACGCAAGACTATGGCTACACCTTC CASSTQDYGYTF
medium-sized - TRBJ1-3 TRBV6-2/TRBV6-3 TGTGCCAGCAGCATACAGCGCTCTGGAAACACCATATATTTT CASSIQRSGNTIYF
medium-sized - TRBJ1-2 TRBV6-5 TGTGCCAGCACCACAATCGAAGCGGCTAACTATGGCTACACCTTC CASTTIEAANYGYTF
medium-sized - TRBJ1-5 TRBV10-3 TGTGCCATCAGTGCCGTTCGGACTGAAGGACGGGGTCAGCCCCAGCATTTT CAISAVRTEGRGQPQHF
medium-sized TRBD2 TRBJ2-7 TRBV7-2 TGTGCCAGCACCACTTATGGCGGGAGCGAGCAGTACTTC CASTTYGGSEQYF
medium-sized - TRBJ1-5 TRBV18 TGTGCCAGCTCACGAACGGACAGCTCCCAGCCCCAGCATTTT CASSRTDSSQPQHF
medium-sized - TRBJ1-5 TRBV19 TGTGCCAGTAGTCGGGCAGCCGATCAGCCCCAGCATTTT CASSRAADQPQHF
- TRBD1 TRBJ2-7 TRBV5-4 TGTGCCAGCAGCTTGGGGGGACAGGGACTAACCTACGAGCAGTACTTC CASSLGGQGLTYEQYF